This T cell receptor beta chain comes out of a study of blood T cell repertoires in COVID-19. The wider study: COVID-19 samples from acute and convalescent phases originated in the United States, Italy and Spain. From T cells, B-cell-depleted T cells, or PBMCs came the material, which was cDNA or gDNA.

Each participant's cohort was designated according to participant-reported clinical history. Methods used by the authors: Counts of nucleated cells, estimated from reference gene primer amplification, were obtained. Method: immunoSEQ multiplex PCR; TCRdb's copy keeps in-frame clones and lacks some. V and J calls and clone size come straight from that table; D and trimming were deduced from the DNA. The table has about 250,000 clones, just over 90% seen once; the top ten hold 1.5% to 2%. Germline CDR1 reads LGHDT; CDR2 reads YNNKEL (reference sequence). This CDR3 contains 15 residues. Trimming took off 3 bases at V and 4 bases at J, with 12 bases between the two ends.

The sequence was obtained from a woman younger than 30 who had recovered from COVID-19. Sequencing was performed on PBMCs or T cells enriched from blood (not recorded which). The chain couples TRBV3-1 (or the pseudogene TRBV3-2) to TRBJ1-4; D possibly corresponds to TRBD1 (5 bases). For the CDR3, the DNA is TGTGCCAGCAGCCACTTCCGACAGTATAATGAAAAACTGTTTTTT. Translating gives CASSHFRQYNEKLFF.